This T cell receptor beta chain was profiled in a study of T cells in Graves' hyperthyroidism and ophthalmopathy. The overall study: Any treatment followed the collection of peripheral blood at initial diagnosis. Study-level points and caveats: Among thyroid clonotypes expanded above 0.001, most also appeared in blood. The authors' 13 V-J model separated ophthalmopathy from stable hyperthyroidism.

To note about this clonotype: Its antigen is unknown.

The investigators amplified TCR beta CDR3 regions from RNA transcripts. The study used the HTBI primer set for a first-round RT-PCR of the TCR CDR3. MiXCR was run by TCRdb on the multiplex PCR reads, yielding one entry per CDR3 protein. The sample comprises roughly 800,000 distinct CDR3 sequences, about two fifths of which are singletons, and 7.5% to 9.5% rests with the top ten. PBMCs were obtained from about 10 ml fresh peripheral blood. CDR1 is SQVTM and CDR2 is ANQGSEA in the germline V gene. CDR3 length: 17 amino acids. V shed 7 bases and J 4 bases; nucleotides not matched to a gene: 14. The sequencing sample was made of blood. This sequence originates from a man between 18 and 29 years old with Graves' hyperthyroidism. This chain joins TRBV29-1 and TRBJ2-1; 12 positions match TRBD2. The CDR3 DNA reads as TGCAGCGCTTCCGGGACGGCGACTAGCGGGAGATACAATGAGCAGTTCTTC. Amino acids: CSASGTATSGRYNEQFF.